What follows is one T cell receptor (beta chain) and its context. The antigen remains unidentified. This same CDR3 is encoded by further DNA sequences in the sample. The data originate from a study of shared clonotypes between healthy human individuals. About the research overall: Sampling drew on donors who were a couple of women and a few men aged 18 to 49. Study-level results: Sharing across a few donors was seen in about 5% of naive CD4 clonotypes.

This CDR3 is built from 14 residues. Trimming removed 0 bases at V and 2 bases at J, with 5 bases between. Germline V gene sequence: CDR1 SNHLY, CDR2 FYNNEI. Libraries were prepared by immunoSEQ multiplex PCR; TCRdb keeps only in-frame clonotypes and omits some of them. This sample yields about 1.9 million clones, of which around 95% are seen a single time; under 2% belongs to the top ten. CD45RO-negative, CCR7-positively selected cells formed the naive CD8 fraction, excluding terminally differentiated effector memory CD45RA+ cells. The rearrangement joins TRBV2 to TRBJ1-3, with D perhaps matching TRBD1 (5 bases). The receptor was isolated from a young man in good health. Some clones in this sample may be carry-over from other donors' samples. The sequencing sample was made of naive CD8+ T cells from PBMCs. The CDR3 sequence is CASSEAGAGNTIYF. In DNA form, the CDR3 reads TGTGCCAGCAGTGAAGCAGGGGCTGGAAACACCATATATTTT.